This T cell receptor (beta chain) was recovered during a study of blood T cell repertoires in COVID-19. Study as a whole: Specimens from acute and convalescent COVID-19 originated in the United States, Italy and Spain. Nucleic acid was either cDNA or gDNA, and it came from T cells, B-cell-depleted T cells, or PBMCs.

Seattle's cohort entered during active infection and was followed longitudinally. Germline CDR1 and CDR2: MGHDK and SYGVNS. The ends were cut back, 6 bases at V and 2 bases at J, with 18 bases in the middle. The CDR3 extends over 16 amino acids. This clone has only a few counts. Measured with immunoSEQ multiplex PCR; TCRdb has only the in-frame clones, and not every one. This sample has some 110,000 clones; 70% to 75% occur once, and the top ten carry around 6.2%. Sequenced sample: peripheral blood. V usage is TRBV25-1 and J usage is TRBJ2-3, with D possibly matching TRBD1 (6 bases). The TCR was taken from an elderly man with COVID-19, enrolled during active disease. The CDR3 coding sequence is TGTGCCAGCAGCCCTACAGAGGGGGATACCACAGATACGCAGTATTTT. Its protein is CASSPTEGDTTDTQYF.